This T cell receptor beta chain derives from a study of blood T cells in healthy people across ages. A J-beta primer mix and a sample-barcoded 5' primer were used in a second PCR of about 7 to 12 cycles. A single record per CDR3 protein comes from TCRdb applying MiXCR to the 5' RACE reads. Found here are 1.5 million to 2 million distinct CDR3 sequences, roughly 27% of them singletons; the top ten hold 7.7%. This clonotype was found once. Trimming shortened V by 0 bases and J by 9 bases, and 10 bases separated the two germline ends. The CDR3 spans 14 residues. Germline assignment: CDR1 SGDLS and CDR2 YYNGEE.

The V gene is TRBV9, the J gene TRBJ1-6; D ambiguous. The origin of this receptor is a woman under 40 in good health. The sequenced sample was blood. The CDR3 DNA sequence: TGTGCCAGCAGCGTAGACGATTTCGGTTCACCCCTCCACTTT. It translates to CASSVDDFGSPLHF.